Reported below is one TCR beta chain. Its antigen remains unknown. The data originate from a study of beta chain features in type 1 diabetes. Study details: When patients were set against healthy donors, age, gender and cell yields were similar.

It was via CD45RO/CCR7/CD25/CD127/CD95/CD27 that CD4+ naive, central memory, regulatory and stem cell-like memory cells were sorted. The authors reverse transcribed all of the isolated RNA, so sequencing captured expressed TCRB transcripts. Naive, central memory and regulatory T cell samples came to a mean of around 3.5 million reads. Using immunoSEQ multiplex PCR, the repertoire was profiled, and TCRdb retains in-frame clones only, with some absent. The sample carries 160,000 or so clones, roughly 65% recorded once. Germline CDR1 reads LGHNA; CDR2 reads YSLEER. V lost 4 bases and J lost 8, with 20 bases in between. There are 16 residues in the CDR3. Study results and limitations: A closer apparent resemblance between naive, central memory and Treg TCRB repertoires was seen in patients than in healthy donors. There was a moderate but significant shortening of TCRB CDR3s in all four CD4+ subsets of Type 1 diabetes patients.

The rearrangement joins TRBV4-3 to TRBJ1-4, with D perhaps matching TRBD1 (5 bases). Input material: naive CD4+ T cells from blood. This receptor was taken from a man aged 25-45 years with type 1 diabetes. The CDR3 sequence: CASSLTGGLGGEKLFF. Written as DNA, the CDR3 is TGCGCCAGCAGCCTAACTGGGGGACTCGGGGGAGAAAAACTGTTTTTT.